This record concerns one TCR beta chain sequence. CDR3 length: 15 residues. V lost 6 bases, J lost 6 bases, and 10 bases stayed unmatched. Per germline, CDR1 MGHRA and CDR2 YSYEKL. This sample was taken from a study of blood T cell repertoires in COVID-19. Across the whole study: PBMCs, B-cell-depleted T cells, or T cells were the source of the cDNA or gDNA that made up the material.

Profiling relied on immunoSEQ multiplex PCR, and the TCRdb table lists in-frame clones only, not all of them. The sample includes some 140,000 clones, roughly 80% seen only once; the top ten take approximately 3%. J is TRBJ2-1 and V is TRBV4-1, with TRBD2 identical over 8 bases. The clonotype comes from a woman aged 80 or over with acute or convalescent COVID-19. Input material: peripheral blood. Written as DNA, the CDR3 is TGCGCCAGCAGGGGGAGCGGGGGAGACCCCAATGAGCAGTTCTTC. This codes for CASRGSGGDPNEQFF.